This T cell receptor beta chain was recovered during a study of prognosis after radiotherapy for stage I lung cancer. The overall study: The study enrolled around 13 men and roughly six women as patients, aged roughly 50 to 95 with a median of 74.5 years. No patient was treated with concurrent therapy while undergoing stereotactic body radiotherapy.

This clonotype was recorded a few times. Its antigen is not identified. A much larger clone lies a single base off, so this may be a read error. Study-level points and caveats: It is unknown whether the expanded TCR clones recognize the tumor. Where distant metastases developed, patients had lower Shannon entropy after stereotactic body radiation therapy.

Two-round multiplex PCR on genomic DNA was the method by which TCR beta CDR3 was amplified. Individual primers that were specific to each TRBV and TRBJ gene served in first-round PCR. One entry per CDR3 protein results from TCRdb running MiXCR on the multiplex PCR reads. This table holds some 24,000 distinct CDR3 sequences, under 40% found once. The CDR3 runs to 13 residues. The V gene lost 4 bases and the J gene lost 9 bases, with 16 bases spanning the gap. From germline, CDR1 is GTSNPN and CDR2 SVGIG (reference sequence). The TCR comes from a donor over 45 with non-small cell lung cancer. The chain uses TRBV30 and TRBJ1-5; D ambiguous. Sequences were derived from PBMCs, sampled before or after stereotactic body radiation therapy (not recorded which). The CDR3 DNA reads as TGTGCCTGGACCGGGCCCCCTAAAGGGCCCCAGCATTTT. Amino acid sequence: CAWTGPPKGPQHF.